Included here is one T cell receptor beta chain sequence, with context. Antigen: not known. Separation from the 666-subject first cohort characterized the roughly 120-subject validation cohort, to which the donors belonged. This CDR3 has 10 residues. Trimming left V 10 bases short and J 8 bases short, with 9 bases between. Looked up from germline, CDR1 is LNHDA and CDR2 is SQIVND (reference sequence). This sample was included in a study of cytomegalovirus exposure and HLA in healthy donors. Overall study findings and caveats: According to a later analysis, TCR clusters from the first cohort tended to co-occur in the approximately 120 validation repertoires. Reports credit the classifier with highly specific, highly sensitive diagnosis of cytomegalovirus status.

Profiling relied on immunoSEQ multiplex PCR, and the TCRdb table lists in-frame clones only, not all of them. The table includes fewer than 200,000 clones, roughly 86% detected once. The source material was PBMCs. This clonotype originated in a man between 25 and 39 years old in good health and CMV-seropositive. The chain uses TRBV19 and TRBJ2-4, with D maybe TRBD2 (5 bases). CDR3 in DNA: TGTGCCACCCTCGGGGACATTCAGTACTTC. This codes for CATLGDIQYF.